This paragraph covers one T cell receptor beta chain sequence. These data belong to a study of cytomegalovirus exposure and HLA in healthy donors. PCR used 60 Vbeta primers and 13 Jbeta primers. The table came from immunoSEQ multiplex PCR; TCRdb's copy has only in-frame clones and leaves some out. The sample includes 200,000 to 250,000 clones, 76% of them seen just once. The CDR3 sequence is 16 residues long. V lost 0 bases to trimming and J lost 11 bases; unmatched junction nucleotides: 10. Germline lookup yields CDR1 KGHSH and CDR2 LQKENI. Sequenced material: PBMCs. V is TRBV18 and J is TRBJ1-5; 10 bases are shared with TRBD1. The source is a man aged 18 to 30 in good health and CMV-seronegative. CDR3 residues: CASSPPGGQGKMTQHF. The CDR3 DNA reads as TGTGCCAGCTCACCACCGGGGGGACAGGGGAAGATGACCCAGCATTTT.